A selection of T cell receptor beta chains follows, all from one sample in a study of cytomegalovirus exposure and HLA in healthy donors. The data were produced by immunoSEQ multiplex PCR, yet TCRdb's version contains in-frame clones alone and is incomplete. The data contain around 97,000 clones, roughly a tenth of them singletons. Sequencing was carried out using PBMCs. The receptor set was obtained from a man aged 50 to 60 in good health and CMV-seropositive. CDR3s include the opening cysteine and the closing phenylalanine or tryptophan. D genes are given only for firm matches. Size values are once, few and many counts, or a class for expanded clones, and some rows have none.

clone size	D gene	V gene	J gene	CDR3 DNA	CDR3 protein
NA	NA	TRBV21-1	TRBJ2-7	TGTGCCAGCAGCAAGATTAGCGGGAGAAGACCCTACGAGCAGTACTTC	CASSKISGRRPYEQYF
many	TRBD1	TRBV6-5	TRBJ2-1	TGTGCCAGCAAACCACTTCAGGGGGCCAATGAGCAGTTCTTC	CASKPLQGANEQFF
few	NA	TRBV30	TRBJ1-5	TGTGCCTGGAGTTTGGACACTAGCAATCAGCCCCAGCATTTT	CAWSLDTSNQPQHF
few	NA	TRBV2	TRBJ1-5	TGTGCCACGTCGGGGGACGGGGCAGCCCAGCCCCAGCATTTT	CATSGDGAAQPQHF
NA	NA	TRBV9	TRBJ2-3	TGTGCCAGCAGCAGCCAAACCGGGACTAGCACAGATACGCAGTATTTT	CASSSQTGTSTDTQYF
NA	NA	TRBV5-1	TRBJ2-7	TGCGCCAGCAGCTTGCGGGGGTCCTACGAGCAGTACTTC	CASSLRGSYEQYF
NA	NA	TRBV11-3	TRBJ2-1	TGTGCCAGCAGCTTAGCTTCGGGAGCCTCCTATGAGCAGTTCTTC	CASSLASGASYEQFF
NA	NA	TRBV6-5	TRBJ1-2	TGTGCCAGCAGGGGGGGGGAGGAAAACTATGGCTACACCTTC	CASRGGEENYGYTF
NA	TRBD1	TRBV6-4	TRBJ1-1	TGTGCCAGCAGATATAAACAGGGGCCCGACTCTGAAGCTTTCTTT	CASRYKQGPDSEAFF
NA	TRBD2	TRBV9	TRBJ2-3	TGTGCCAGCAGCGTAGAGACTAGCATAGATACGCAGTATTTT	CASSVETSIDTQYF
few	NA	TRBV2	TRBJ1-1	TGTGCCAGTTACAGGGCCCCTGTGAACACTGAAGCTTTCTTT	CASYRAPVNTEAFF
NA	TRBD2	TRBV29-1	TRBJ2-2	TGCAGCGTTGGGACTAGCGGGAGAACCGGGGAGCTGTTTTTT	CSVGTSGRTGELFF
NA	NA	TRBV19	TRBJ2-7	TGTGCCAGTAGTCCGGGGGGCCGGCCCTACGAGCAGTACTTC	CASSPGGRPYEQYF
NA	TRBD2	TRBV9	TRBJ2-3	TGTGCCAGCAGCGTACAACCGGTTGGGGGAGGGCCTGGAGATACGCAGTATTTT	CASSVQPVGGGPGDTQYF
NA	TRBD2	TRBV6-5	TRBJ2-1	TGTGCCAGCAGTTTTAGGCGACTAGCTAAAGATGAGCAGTTCTTC	CASSFRRLAKDEQFF
NA	NA	TRBV7-2	TRBJ2-1	TGTGCCAGCAGCTTATTAACTCTAGCCAATGAGCAGTTCTTC	CASSLLTLANEQFF
NA	TRBD2	TRBV2	TRBJ2-2	TGTGCCGGGACTAGCGGGAGGTCCACCGGGGAGCTGTTTTTT	CAGTSGRSTGELFF
NA	TRBD2	TRBV7-3	TRBJ2-1	TGTGCCAGCAGCTTGGGGATTAGCGGGAGCTATGAGCAGTTCTTC	CASSLGISGSYEQFF
NA	TRBD1	TRBV7-6	TRBJ1-4	TGTGCCAGCAGCGAGACAGGGGCTGCAACTAATGAAAAACTGTTTTTT	CASSETGAATNEKLFF
few	TRBD2	TRBV7-8	TRBJ2-1	TGTGCCAGCAGCTTAGCGGCCCCGGGAGCGGGAGGATCGGGTGAGCAGTTCTTC	CASSLAAPGAGGSGEQFF
NA	TRBD1	TRBV9	TRBJ2-2	TGTGCCAGCAGCGTAGGAAGGGGGCAATGGGCCGGGGAGCTGTTTTTT	CASSVGRGQWAGELFF
NA	NA	TRBV7-9	TRBJ2-4	TGTGCCAGCAGCTCCCACCCGGGACTGTCAGCCAAAAACATTCAGTACTTC	CASSSHPGLSAKNIQYF
NA	TRBD2	TRBV5-1	TRBJ2-7	TGCGCCAGCAGCTTGGCCTGGGGGGGCTCCTACGAGCAGTACTTC	CASSLAWGGSYEQYF
few	TRBD1	TRBV18	TRBJ2-3	TGTGCCAGCTCACCAACAGGGGGGAAAGATACGCAGTATTTT	CASSPTGGKDTQYF